This T cell receptor (beta chain) emerged from a study of CD8 T cells in Susac syndrome. CDR1 is LGHDT, CDR2 YNNKEL, per germline (reference sequence). Losses at the gene ends were 0 bases for V and 8 bases for J; bases not matched to a gene: 5. This CDR3 contains 15 residues. A quantity of about 0.45 to 1 ug RNA underwent reverse transcription using random hexamers. A single record per CDR3 protein comes from TCRdb applying MiXCR to the immunoSEQ multiplex PCR reads. The repertoire consists of roughly 120,000 distinct CDR3 sequences, with 85% to 95% occurring once and the leading ten covering just under 0.095%.

Specimen: CD4+ T cells from PBMCs. This sequence originates from a human donor with multiple sclerosis. The V gene is TRBV3-1, the J gene TRBJ2-1, with TRBD2 matching 9 bases. CDR3 in amino acids: CASSQDASGAHEQFF. The CDR3, as DNA: TGTGCCAGCAGCCAAGACGCTAGCGGGGCGCATGAGCAGTTCTTC.